Detailed here is one TCR beta chain. Other DNA sequences in this sample translate to the same CDR3. Assay used: immunoSEQ multiplex PCR; TCRdb lists only in-frame clones, some missing. Of 90,000 to 120,000 clones listed, roughly 90% are singletons. This specimen comes from a study of T cell responses to AZD1222 COVID-19 vaccine. Germline loops: CDR1 SEHNR, CDR2 FQNEAQ (reference sequence). The CDR3 is 13 amino acids. Deletions cut 2 bases from V and 1 base from J, with 5 bases between. Sequencing used peripheral blood, obtained on day 0 of AZD1222 vaccination. The sequence was obtained from an adult in good health. V usage is TRBV7-9 and J usage is TRBJ1-1, with D perhaps matching TRBD1 (5 bases). CDR3: CASSLQGNTEAFF. The DNA for the CDR3 is TGTGCCAGCAGCTTACAGGGGAACACTGAAGCTTTCTTT.